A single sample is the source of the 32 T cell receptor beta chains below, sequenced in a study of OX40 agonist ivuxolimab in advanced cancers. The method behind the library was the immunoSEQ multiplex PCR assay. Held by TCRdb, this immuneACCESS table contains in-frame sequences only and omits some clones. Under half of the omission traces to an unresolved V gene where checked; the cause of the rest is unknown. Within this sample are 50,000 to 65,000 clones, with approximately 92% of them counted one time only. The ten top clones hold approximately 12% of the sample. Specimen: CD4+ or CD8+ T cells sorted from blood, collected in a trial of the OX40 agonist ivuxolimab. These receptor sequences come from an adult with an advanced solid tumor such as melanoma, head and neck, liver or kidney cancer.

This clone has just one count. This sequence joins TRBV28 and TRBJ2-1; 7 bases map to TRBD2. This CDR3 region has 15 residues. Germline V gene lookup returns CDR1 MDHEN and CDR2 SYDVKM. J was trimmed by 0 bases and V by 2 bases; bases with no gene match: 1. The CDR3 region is CASSLAGVSYNEQFF. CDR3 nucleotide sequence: TGTGCCAGCAGTTTAGCGGGAGTCTCCTACAATGAGCAGTTCTTC.

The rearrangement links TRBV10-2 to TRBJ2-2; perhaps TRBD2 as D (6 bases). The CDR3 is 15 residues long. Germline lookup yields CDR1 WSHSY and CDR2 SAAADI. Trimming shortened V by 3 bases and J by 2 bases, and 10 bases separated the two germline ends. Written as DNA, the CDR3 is TGCGCCAGCAGTGATTTCGGGAGCAACACCGGGGAGCTGTTTTTT. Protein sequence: CASSDFGSNTGELFF.

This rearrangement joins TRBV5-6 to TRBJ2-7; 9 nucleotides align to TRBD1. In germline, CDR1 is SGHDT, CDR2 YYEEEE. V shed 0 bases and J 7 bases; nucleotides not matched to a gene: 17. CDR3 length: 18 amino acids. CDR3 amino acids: CASSLGLKRDRVRREQYF. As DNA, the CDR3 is TGTGCCAGCAGCTTGGGACTTAAACGGGACAGGGTGCGACGTGAGCAGTACTTC.

CDR3 protein: CAIQNTGEYEQYF. CDR3 nucleotides: TGTGCCATCCAAAACACAGGGGAGTACGAGCAGTACTTC. This rearrangement joins TRBV10-3 to TRBJ2-7; 7 bases agree with TRBD1. With 8 bases clipped from V and 4 bases from J, the junction kept 8 bases outside the gene matches. Germline CDR1 ENHRY, CDR2 SYGVKD. The length of the CDR3 is 13 residues.

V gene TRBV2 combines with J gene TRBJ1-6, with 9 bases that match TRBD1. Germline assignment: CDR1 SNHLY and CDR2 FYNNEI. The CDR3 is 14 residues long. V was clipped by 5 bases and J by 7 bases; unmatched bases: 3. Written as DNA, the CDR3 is TGTGCCAGCAGTTGGGGACAGGGAAATTCACCCCTCCACTTT. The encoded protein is CASSWGQGNSPLHF.

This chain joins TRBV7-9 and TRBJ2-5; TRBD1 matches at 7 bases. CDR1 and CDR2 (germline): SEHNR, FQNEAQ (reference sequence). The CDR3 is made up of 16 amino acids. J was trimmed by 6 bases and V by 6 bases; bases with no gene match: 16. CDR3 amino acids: CASSFLTDRFGQTQYF. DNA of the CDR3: TGTGCCAGCAGTTTCCTTACGGACAGGTTCGGACAGACCCAGTACTTC.

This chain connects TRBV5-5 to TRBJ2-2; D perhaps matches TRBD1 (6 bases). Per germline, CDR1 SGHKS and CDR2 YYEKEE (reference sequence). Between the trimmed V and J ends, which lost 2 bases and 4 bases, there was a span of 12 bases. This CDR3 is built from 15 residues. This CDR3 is CASSFPTGITGELFF. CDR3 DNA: TGTGCCAGCAGCTTCCCAACAGGGATCACCGGGGAGCTGTTTTTT.

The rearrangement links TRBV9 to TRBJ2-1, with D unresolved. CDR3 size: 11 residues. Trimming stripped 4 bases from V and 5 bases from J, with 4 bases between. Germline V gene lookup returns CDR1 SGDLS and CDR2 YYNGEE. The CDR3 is CASSLNNEQFF. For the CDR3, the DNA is TGTGCCAGCAGCTTGAACAATGAGCAGTTCTTC.

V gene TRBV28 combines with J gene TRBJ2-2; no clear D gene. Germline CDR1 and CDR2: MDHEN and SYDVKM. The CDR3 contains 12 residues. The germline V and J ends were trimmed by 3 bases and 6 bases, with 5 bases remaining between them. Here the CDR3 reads CASSFYAGELFF. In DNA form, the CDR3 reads TGTGCCAGCAGTTTCTACGCCGGGGAGCTGTTTTTT. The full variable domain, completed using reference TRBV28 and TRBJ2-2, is DVKVTQSSRYLVKRTGEKVFLECVQDMDHENMFWYRQDPGLGLRLIYFSYDVKMKEKGDIPEGYSVSREKKERFSLILESASTNQTSMYLCASSFYAGELFFGEGSRLTVL.

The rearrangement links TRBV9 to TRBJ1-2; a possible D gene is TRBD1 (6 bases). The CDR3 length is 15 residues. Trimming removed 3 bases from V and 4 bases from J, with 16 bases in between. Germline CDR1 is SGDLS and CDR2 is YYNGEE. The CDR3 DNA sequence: TGTGCCAGCAGCGCTGTTGGTGGGGGCCTCTATGGCTACACCTTC. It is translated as CASSAVGGGLYGYTF.

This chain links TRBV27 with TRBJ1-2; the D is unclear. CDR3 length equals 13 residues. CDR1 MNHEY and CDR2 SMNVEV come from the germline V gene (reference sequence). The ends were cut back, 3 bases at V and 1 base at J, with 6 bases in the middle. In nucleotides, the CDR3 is TGTGCCAGCAGTTTTTACCTTAACTATGGCTACACCTTC. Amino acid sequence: CASSFYLNYGYTF.

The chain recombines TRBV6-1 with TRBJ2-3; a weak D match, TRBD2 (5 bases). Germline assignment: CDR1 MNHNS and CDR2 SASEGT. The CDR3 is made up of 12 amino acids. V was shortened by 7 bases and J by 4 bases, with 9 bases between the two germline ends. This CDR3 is CASTPGADTQYF. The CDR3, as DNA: TGTGCCAGCACCCCCGGGGCAGATACGCAGTATTTT.

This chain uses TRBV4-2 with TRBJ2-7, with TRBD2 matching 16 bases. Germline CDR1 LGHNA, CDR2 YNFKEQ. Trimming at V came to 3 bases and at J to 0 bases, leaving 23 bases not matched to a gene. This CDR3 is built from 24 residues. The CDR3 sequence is CASSHRDRIFPGTSGRADSYEQYF. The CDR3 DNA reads TGTGCCAGCAGCCACCGGGACAGGATCTTCCCCGGGACTAGCGGGAGGGCTGACTCCTACGAGCAGTACTTC.

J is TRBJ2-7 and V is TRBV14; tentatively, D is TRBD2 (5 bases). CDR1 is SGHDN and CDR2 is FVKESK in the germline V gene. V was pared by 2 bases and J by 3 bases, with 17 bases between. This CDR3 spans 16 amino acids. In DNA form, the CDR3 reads TGTGCCAGCAGCCAAAGCGAGGGATTGAAGCTCTACGAGCAGTACTTC. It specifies CASSQSEGLKLYEQYF.

Here the CDR3 reads CAWSVIPSNEQFF. CDR3 in DNA: TGTGCCTGGAGTGTAATACCCTCCAATGAGCAGTTCTTC. The chain recombines TRBV30 with TRBJ2-1; no clear D. CDR3 length equals 13 residues. V lost 0 bases and J lost 6, with 9 bases in between. Germline V gene lookup returns CDR1 GTSNPN and CDR2 SVGIG (reference sequence).

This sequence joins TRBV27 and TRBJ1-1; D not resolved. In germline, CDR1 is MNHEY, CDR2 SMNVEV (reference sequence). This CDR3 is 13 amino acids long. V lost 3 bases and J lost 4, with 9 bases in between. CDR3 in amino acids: CASSFTVFTEAFF. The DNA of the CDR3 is TGTGCCAGCAGTTTTACTGTTTTCACTGAAGCTTTCTTT.

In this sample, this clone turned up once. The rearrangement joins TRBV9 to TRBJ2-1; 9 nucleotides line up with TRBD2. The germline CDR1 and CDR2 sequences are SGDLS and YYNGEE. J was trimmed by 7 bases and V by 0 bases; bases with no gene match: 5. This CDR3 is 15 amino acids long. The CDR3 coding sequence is TGTGCCAGCAGCGTAGAGATAGCGGGAGATAATGAGCAGTTCTTC. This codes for CASSVEIAGDNEQFF.

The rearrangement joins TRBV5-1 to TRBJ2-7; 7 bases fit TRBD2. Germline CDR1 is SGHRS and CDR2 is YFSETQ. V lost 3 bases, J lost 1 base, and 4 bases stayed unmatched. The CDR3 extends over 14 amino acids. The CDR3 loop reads CASSWSSGSYEQYF. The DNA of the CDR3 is TGCGCCAGCAGCTGGAGTAGCGGGTCCTACGAGCAGTACTTC.

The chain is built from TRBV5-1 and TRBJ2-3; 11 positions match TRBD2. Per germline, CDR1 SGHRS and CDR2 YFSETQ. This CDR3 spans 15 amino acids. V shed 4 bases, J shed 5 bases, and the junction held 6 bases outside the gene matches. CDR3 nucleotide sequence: TGCGCCAGCAGCCCGGCTAGCGGGGGGATAGATACGCAGTATTTT. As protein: CASSPASGGIDTQYF.

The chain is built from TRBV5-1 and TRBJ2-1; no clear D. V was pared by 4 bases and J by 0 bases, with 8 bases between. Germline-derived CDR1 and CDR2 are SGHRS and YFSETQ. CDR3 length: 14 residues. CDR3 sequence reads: CASSTTSSYNEQFF. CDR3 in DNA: TGCGCCAGCAGCACCACGAGCTCCTACAATGAGCAGTTCTTC.

The CDR3: CASEAMNTEAFF. CDR3 DNA sequence: TGTGCCAGCGAAGCCATGAACACTGAAGCTTTCTTT. This chain uses TRBV2 with TRBJ1-1; D gene ambiguous. The CDR3 is 12 amino acids. In germline, CDR1 is SNHLY, CDR2 FYNNEI. Trimming shortened V by 8 bases and J by 0 bases, and 7 bases separated the two germline ends.

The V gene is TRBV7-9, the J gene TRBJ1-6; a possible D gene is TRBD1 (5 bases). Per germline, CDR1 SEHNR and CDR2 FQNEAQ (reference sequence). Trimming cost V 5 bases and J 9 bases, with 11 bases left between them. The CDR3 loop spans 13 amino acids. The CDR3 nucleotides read TGTGCCAGCAGCACCTCAGGGATTTCACCCCTCCACTTT. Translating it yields CASSTSGISPLHF.

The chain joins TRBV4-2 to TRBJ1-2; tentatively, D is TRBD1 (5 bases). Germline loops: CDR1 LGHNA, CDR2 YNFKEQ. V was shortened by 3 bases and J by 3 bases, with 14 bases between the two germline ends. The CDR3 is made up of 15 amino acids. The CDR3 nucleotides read TGTGCCAGCAGCCAGGGACCCCTCTCCCACTATGGCTACACCTTC. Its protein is CASSQGPLSHYGYTF.

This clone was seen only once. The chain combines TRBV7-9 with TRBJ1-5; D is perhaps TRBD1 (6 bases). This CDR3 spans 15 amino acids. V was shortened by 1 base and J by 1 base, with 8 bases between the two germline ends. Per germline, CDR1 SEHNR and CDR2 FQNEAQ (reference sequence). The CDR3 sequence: CASSLGTASNQPQHF. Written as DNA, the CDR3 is TGTGCCAGCAGCTTAGGGACAGCCAGCAATCAGCCCCAGCATTTT.

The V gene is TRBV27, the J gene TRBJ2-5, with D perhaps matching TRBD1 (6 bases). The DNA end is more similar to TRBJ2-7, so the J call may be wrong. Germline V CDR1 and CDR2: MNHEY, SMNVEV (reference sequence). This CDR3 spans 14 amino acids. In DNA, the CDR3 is TGTGCCAGCAGCTCTCAGGGGCTTCTTTACGAGCAGTACTTC. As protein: CASSSQGLLYEQYF.

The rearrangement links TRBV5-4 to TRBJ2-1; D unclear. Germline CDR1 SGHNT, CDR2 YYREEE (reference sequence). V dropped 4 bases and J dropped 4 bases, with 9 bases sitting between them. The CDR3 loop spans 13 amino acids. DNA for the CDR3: TGTGCCAGCAGCCAAGATCGATACAATGAGCAGTTCTTC. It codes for CASSQDRYNEQFF.

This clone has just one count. The CDR3 region has the DNA TGCAGCGTGGGGACGGGACAGGGACTCACTGAAGCTTTCTTT. Protein: CSVGTGQGLTEAFF. The genes are TRBV29-1 and TRBJ1-1; 9 bases agree with TRBD1. CDR3 length: 14 residues. V gave up 6 bases and J gave up 4 bases; unmatched junction bases: 9. Looked up from germline, CDR1 is SQVTM and CDR2 is ANQGSEA.

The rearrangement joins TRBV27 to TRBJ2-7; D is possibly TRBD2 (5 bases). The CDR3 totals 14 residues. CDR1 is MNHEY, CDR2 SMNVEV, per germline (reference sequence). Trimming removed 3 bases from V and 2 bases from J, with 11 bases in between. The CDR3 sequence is CASSLGRGPYEQYF. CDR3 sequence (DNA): TGTGCCAGCAGTTTGGGCCGGGGTCCCTACGAGCAGTACTTC.

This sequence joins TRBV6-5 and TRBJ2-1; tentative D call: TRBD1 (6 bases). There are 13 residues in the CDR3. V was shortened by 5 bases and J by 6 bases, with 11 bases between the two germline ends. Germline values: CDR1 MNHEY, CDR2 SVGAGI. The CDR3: CASSHGQLNEQFF. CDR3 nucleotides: TGTGCCAGCAGTCACGGACAGCTCAATGAGCAGTTCTTC.

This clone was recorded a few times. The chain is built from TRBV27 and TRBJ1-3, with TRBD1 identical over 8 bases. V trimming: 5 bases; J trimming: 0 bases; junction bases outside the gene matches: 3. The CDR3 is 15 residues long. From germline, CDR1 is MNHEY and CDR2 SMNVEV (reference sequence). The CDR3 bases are TGTGCCAGCAGTCCCGGGACAGGCTCTGGAAACACCATATATTTT. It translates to CASSPGTGSGNTIYF.

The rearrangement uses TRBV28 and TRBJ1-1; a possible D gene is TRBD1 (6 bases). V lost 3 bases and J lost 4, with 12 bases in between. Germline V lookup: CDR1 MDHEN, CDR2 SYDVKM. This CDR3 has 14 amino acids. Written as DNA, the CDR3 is TGTGCCAGCAGTTTGAACAGGGTGGTCACTGAAGCTTTCTTT. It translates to CASSLNRVVTEAFF. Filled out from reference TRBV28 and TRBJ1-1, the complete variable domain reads DVKVTQSSRYLVKRTGEKVFLECVQDMDHENMFWYRQDPGLGLRLIYFSYDVKMKEKGDIPEGYSVSREKKERFSLILESASTNQTSMYLCASSLNRVVTEAFFGQGTRLTVV.

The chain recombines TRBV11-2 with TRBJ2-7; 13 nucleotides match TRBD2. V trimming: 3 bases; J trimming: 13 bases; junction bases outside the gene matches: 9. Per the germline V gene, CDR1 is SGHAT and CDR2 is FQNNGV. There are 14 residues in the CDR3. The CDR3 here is CASSLGLAGKRGYF. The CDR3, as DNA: TGTGCCAGCAGCTTGGGACTAGCGGGGAAGAGGGGTTACTTC.